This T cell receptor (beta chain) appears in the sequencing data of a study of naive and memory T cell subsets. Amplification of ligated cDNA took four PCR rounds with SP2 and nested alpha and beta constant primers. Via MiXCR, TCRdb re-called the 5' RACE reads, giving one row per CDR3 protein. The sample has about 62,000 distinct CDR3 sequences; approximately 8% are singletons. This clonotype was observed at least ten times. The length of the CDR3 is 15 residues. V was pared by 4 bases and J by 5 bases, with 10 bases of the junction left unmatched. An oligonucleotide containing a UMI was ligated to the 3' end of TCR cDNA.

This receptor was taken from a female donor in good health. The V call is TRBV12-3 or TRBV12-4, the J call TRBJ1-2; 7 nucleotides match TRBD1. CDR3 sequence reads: CASSSRQGFSYGYTF. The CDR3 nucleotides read TGTGCCAGCAGTTCCAGACAGGGATTCTCTTATGGCTACACCTTC.